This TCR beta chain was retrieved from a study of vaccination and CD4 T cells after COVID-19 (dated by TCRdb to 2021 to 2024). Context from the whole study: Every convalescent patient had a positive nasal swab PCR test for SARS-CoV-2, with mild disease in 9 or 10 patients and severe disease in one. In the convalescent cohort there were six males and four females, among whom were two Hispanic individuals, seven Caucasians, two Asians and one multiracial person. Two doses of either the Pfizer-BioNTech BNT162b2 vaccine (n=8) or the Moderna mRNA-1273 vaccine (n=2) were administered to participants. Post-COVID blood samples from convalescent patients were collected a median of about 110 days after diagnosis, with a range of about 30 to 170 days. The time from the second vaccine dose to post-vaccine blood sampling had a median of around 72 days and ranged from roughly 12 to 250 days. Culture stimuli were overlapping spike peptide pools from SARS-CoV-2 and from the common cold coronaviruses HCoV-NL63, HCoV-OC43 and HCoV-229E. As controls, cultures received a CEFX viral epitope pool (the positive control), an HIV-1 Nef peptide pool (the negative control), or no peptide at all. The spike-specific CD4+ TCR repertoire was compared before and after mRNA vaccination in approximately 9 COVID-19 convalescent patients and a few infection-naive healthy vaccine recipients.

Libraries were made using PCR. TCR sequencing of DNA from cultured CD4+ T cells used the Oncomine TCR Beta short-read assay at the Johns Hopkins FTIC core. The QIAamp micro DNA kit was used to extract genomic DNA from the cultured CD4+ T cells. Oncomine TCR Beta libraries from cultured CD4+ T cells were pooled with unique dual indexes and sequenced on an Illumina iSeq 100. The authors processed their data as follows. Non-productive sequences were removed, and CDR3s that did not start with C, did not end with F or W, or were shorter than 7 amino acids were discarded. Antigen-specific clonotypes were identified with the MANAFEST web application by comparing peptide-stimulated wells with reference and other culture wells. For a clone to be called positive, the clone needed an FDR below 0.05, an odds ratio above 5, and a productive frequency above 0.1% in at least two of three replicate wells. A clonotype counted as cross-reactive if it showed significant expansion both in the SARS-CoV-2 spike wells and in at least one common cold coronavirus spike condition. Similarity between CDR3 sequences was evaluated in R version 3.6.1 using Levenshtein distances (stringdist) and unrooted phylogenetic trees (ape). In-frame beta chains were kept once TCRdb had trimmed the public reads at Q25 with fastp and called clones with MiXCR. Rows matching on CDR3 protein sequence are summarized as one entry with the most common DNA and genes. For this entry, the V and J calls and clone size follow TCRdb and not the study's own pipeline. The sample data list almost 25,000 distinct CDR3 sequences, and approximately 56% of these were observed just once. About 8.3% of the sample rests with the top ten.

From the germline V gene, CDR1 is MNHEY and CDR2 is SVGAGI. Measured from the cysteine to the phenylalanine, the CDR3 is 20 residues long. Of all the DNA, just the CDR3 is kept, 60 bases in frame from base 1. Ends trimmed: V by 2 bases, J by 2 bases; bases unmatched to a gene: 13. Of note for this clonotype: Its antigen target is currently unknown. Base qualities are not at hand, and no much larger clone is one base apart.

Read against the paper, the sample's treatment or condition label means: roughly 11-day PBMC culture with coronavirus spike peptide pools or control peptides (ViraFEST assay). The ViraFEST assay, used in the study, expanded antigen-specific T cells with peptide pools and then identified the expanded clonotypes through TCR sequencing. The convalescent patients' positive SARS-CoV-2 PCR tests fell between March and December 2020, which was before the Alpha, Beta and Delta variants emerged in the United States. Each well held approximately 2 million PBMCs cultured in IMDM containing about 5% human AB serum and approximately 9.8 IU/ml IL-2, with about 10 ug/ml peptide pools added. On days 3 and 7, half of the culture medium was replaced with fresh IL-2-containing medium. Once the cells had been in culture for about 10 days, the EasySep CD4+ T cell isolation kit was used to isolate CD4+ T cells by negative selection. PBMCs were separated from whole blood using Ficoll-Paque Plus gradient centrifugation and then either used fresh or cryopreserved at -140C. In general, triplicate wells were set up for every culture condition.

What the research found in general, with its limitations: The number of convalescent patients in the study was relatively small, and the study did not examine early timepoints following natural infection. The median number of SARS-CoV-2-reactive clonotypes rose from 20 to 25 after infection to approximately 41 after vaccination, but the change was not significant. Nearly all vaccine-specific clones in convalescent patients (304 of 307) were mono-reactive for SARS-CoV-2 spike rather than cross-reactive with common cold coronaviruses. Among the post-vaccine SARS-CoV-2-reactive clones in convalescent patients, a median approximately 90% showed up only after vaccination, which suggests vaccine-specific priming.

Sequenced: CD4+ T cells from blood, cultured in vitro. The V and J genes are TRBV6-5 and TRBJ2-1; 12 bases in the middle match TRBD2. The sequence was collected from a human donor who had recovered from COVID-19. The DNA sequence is TGTGCCAGCAGTTACGGGATCCTAGCGGGAGGGCCAACCGCCTACAATGAGCAGTTCTTC. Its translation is CASSYGILAGGPTAYNEQFF.